The 23 T cell receptor beta chains below come from one sample, sequenced in a study of monozygotic twins with inflammatory bowel disease. No DNA is given; TCRdb re-called the 5' RACE reads and lists each CDR3 protein once. This table holds over 350,000 distinct CDR3 sequences. The sequencing input was blood. Source of these receptors: a human donor with ulcerative colitis or Crohn's disease, or a healthy co-twin of an affected twin (not recorded which).

V and J are TRBV7-2 and TRBJ2-1; TCRdb's assignment of TRBD1 cannot be checked, as there is no DNA. CDR3 size: 16 residues. Germline-derived CDR1 and CDR2 are SGHTA and FQGNSA. CDR3 sequence: CASSAPRGGQVNEQFF.

The rearrangement joins TRBV24-1 to TRBJ2-1; TCRdb outputs TRBD1, but without DNA this stays unchecked. This CDR3 is built from 14 residues. Germline V gene data show CDR1 as KGHDR and CDR2 as SFDVKD. The CDR3 protein is CATSDWGNLNEQFF.

The chain recombines TRBV13 with TRBJ2-5; TCRdb gives TRBD1 as the D gene, but with no DNA this cannot be confirmed. CDR1 is PRHDT and CDR2 is FYEKMQ in the germline V gene (reference sequence). The CDR3 covers 16 residues. CDR3 loop: CASSLRLAGTQETQYF. Together with reference TRBV13 and TRBJ2-5, the CDR3 gives the full variable domain: AAGVIQSPRHLIKEKRETATLKCYPIPRHDTVYWYQQGPGQDPQFLISFYEKMQSDKGSIPDRFSAQQFSDYHSELNMSSLELGDSALYFCASSLRLAGTQETQYFGPGTRLLVL.

CDR3 sequence reads: CASSRRGTGGGKNTGELFF. The chain recombines TRBV7-6 with TRBJ2-2; lacking DNA, the TRBD1 call made by TCRdb goes unchecked. Germline CDR1 and CDR2: SGHVS and FNYEAQ. This CDR3 is 19 amino acids long.

This chain uses TRBV5-8 with TRBJ1-5. CDR3 length equals 15 residues. Germline assignment: CDR1 SGHTS and CDR2 YDEGEE. CDR3 in amino acids: CASSSGGAVFQPQHF.

The rearrangement uses TRBV19 and TRBJ2-5; with no DNA, the TCRdb D assignment of TRBD2 cannot be verified. Germline values: CDR1 LNHDA, CDR2 SQIVND (reference sequence). The CDR3 consists of 16 residues. CDR3: CASSIGRPASQETQYF.

This rearrangement joins TRBV6-1 to TRBJ1-2; there is no DNA to check the TCRdb D call of TRBD1. From germline, CDR1 is MNHNS and CDR2 SASEGT. The CDR3 extends over 14 amino acids. CDR3 sequence: CASSERLGETGYTF.

The chain uses TRBV5-1 and TRBJ1-1; TCRdb names TRBD1, which stays unverified in the absence of DNA. CDR1 is SGHRS, CDR2 YFSETQ, per germline. The CDR3 contains 18 residues. This CDR3 reads CASSLYPRAGGIPTEAFF.

This chain connects TRBV19 to TRBJ1-1; TCRdb picks TRBD1, but there is no DNA to check that call. The CDR3 has 14 amino acids. The germline V gene has CDR1 LNHDA and CDR2 SQIVND (reference sequence). The CDR3 loop is CASRRTGMDAEAFF.

This chain links TRBV6-5 with TRBJ1-1. The CDR3 covers 11 residues. Germline-derived CDR1 and CDR2 are MNHEY and SVGAGI. The chain's CDR3 is CASKVGTEAFF.

The chain joins TRBV4-3 to TRBJ2-7; TCRdb indicates TRBD2, and absent DNA this call remains unverified. The germline gives CDR1 LGHNA, CDR2 YSLEER. The CDR3 consists of 14 residues. The CDR3 sequence: CASSQEARAYEQYF.

This chain uses TRBV5-1 with TRBJ2-5; TCRdb outputs TRBD2, but without DNA this stays unchecked. Germline CDR1 and CDR2: SGHRS and YFSETQ. There are 16 residues in the CDR3. The CDR3 loop is CASSFLAGFSQETQYF.

The chain employs TRBV4-2 and TRBJ2-5; TCRdb proposes TRBD1, but this gene call is untestable without DNA. This CDR3 has 19 residues. CDR1 is LGHNA, CDR2 YNFKEQ, per germline. CDR3 loop: CASSQDWDAGGGLWETQYF.

The rearrangement uses TRBV5-6 and TRBJ2-7; TCRdb's assignment of TRBD2 cannot be checked, as there is no DNA. Per germline, CDR1 SGHDT and CDR2 YYEEEE. This CDR3 is built from 19 residues. CDR3 residues: CASSWDRPGLAGASYEQYF.

The genes are TRBV27 and TRBJ1-5. CDR3 length: 15 amino acids. The V gene's germline CDR1 is MNHEY and CDR2 SMNVEV (reference sequence). CDR3 loop: CASSLSGRSYQPQHF.

The chain's CDR3 is CSVEAPDTYEQYF. The genes are TRBV29-1 and TRBJ2-7; TCRdb reports TRBD1, a call that lacks DNA to check it against. The germline gives CDR1 SQVTM, CDR2 ANQGSEA. The length of the CDR3 is 13 residues.

V and J are TRBV20-1 and TRBJ1-5; TCRdb picks TRBD1, but there is no DNA to check that call. The germline gives CDR1 DFQATT, CDR2 SNEGSKA (reference sequence). The CDR3 runs to 14 residues. The chain's CDR3 is CSAPPGQGNQPQHF.

The rearrangement links TRBV12-3 or TRBV12-4 to TRBJ2-3; TCRdb picks TRBD2, but there is no DNA to check that call. The CDR3 has 14 amino acids. The CDR3 region is CASAWGGGTDTQYF.

V usage is TRBV9 and J usage is TRBJ2-5; the TRBD1 assignment by TCRdb is unverifiable without DNA. The germline V gene has CDR1 SGDLS and CDR2 YYNGEE. This CDR3 is built from 15 residues. The CDR3 here is CASSDIIGGLETQYF.

The rearrangement links TRBV4-3 to TRBJ1-2; TCRdb's assignment of TRBD1 cannot be checked, as there is no DNA. CDR1 is LGHNA and CDR2 is YSLEER in the germline V gene. The CDR3 sequence is 16 residues long. Here the CDR3 reads CASSQEAPWENYGYTF.

V and J are TRBV7-3 and TRBJ1-1. Germline V gene sequence: CDR1 SGHTA, CDR2 FQGTGA. The CDR3 consists of 16 residues. This chain's CDR3 is CASSNNFRTAHTEAFF.

The chain employs TRBV7-2 and TRBJ2-1; TCRdb selects TRBD2, and the lack of DNA leaves this call unchecked. Germline assignment: CDR1 SGHTA and CDR2 FQGNSA. The CDR3 runs 16 residues. The CDR3 sequence is CASSLASGTEYNEQFF. The full variable domain, in which reference TRBV7-2 and TRBJ2-1 provide the parts outside the CDR3, is GAGVSQSPSNKVTEKGKDVELRCDPISGHTALYWYRQSLGQGLEFLIYFQGNSAPDKSGLPSDRFSAERTGGSVSTLTIQRTQQEDSAVYLCASSLASGTEYNEQFFGPGTRLTVL.

The chain employs TRBV29-1 and TRBJ1-1; TCRdb outputs TRBD1, but without DNA this stays unchecked. Germline V gene sequence: CDR1 SQVTM, CDR2 ANQGSEA. This CDR3 is built from 12 residues. The CDR3 region is CSALQENTEAFF.